One TCR beta chain is described in this entry. In its sample, this clonotype was seen many times. Its binding antigen is unknown. Per-base quality was not reported, and no clone a single base away is much larger than it. Trimming accounts for 6 bases at V and 6 bases at J, while the number of junction bases matched to no gene is 10. From cysteine to phenylalanine, the CDR3 is 14 amino acids long. The retained sequence is limited to the CDR3, 42 bases, with the frame set at the first base. CDR1 and CDR2 are read off the germline V gene as MNHEY and SVGEGT. This entry comes from a study of T cells in Graves' hyperthyroidism and ophthalmopathy (dated by TCRdb to between 2018 and 2021). Regarding the research as a whole: Peripheral blood samples were taken at initial diagnosis, before any treatment was given. Once sampling was done, hyperthyroidism patients were given methimazole at a starting dose of 30 mg daily, whereas ophthalmopathy patients were given high-dose intravenous methylprednisolone. The paper reports TCR Vbeta CDR3 sequencing of approximately 140 peripheral blood samples: approximately 41 ophthalmopathy, approximately 74 hyperthyroidism and approximately 17 progressor patients. TCR V-J signatures able to tell the groups apart were searched for in a discovery cohort of some 97 patients, of whom roughly 42 had Graves' ophthalmopathy and 55 to 65 had stable Graves' hyperthyroidism. Thyroid tissue and blood T-cell repertoires from roughly six Graves' hyperthyroidism patients were also compared in the study. Prospective prediction of ophthalmopathy was tested in an independent validation cohort consisting of some 18 hyperthyroidism patients and more than 15 patients who later progressed to ophthalmopathy. The roughly 90 discovery patients were divided at random into training and test sets in a 7:3 ratio.

Graves' hyperthyroidism was defined as stable when no progression to ophthalmopathy occurred over 18 months of follow-up. Hyperthyroidism patients were newly diagnosed, with disease duration under 2 months, and aged 18 to 65 years. Exclusion was applied to patients with uncontrolled infections, other autoimmune diseases, pregnancy or lactation. Diagnoses were established on the basis of clinical symptoms, serum thyroxine and TRAb, thyroid ultrasound, and orbital computed tomography. Ficoll-Paque density gradient centrifugation was used to isolate PBMCs from about 10 ml of fresh peripheral blood. Trizol reagent was used to extract total RNA, and RNA quality was then checked on an Agilent 2100 Bioanalyzer. Overall study outcomes, separate from this receptor: Sample size was not statistically predetermined, and investigators were not blinded to group allocation. In validation, the model predicted progression to ophthalmopathy a median of around six months before onset, with around 70% sensitivity and about 72% specificity. Most expanded thyroid clonotypes (frequency above 0.001) were also detected in blood, suggesting blood repertoires may reflect thyroid immune responses. Ophthalmopathy was separated from stable hyperthyroidism by a 13 V-J signature model, with around 90% sensitivity and 81% to 83% specificity obtained in cross-validation and 80%/75% obtained in testing.

The TCR beta CDR3 regions were amplified from the RNA transcripts. For the first round of RT-PCR on the TCR CDR3, the HTBI primer set was used together with the Qiagen OneStep RT-PCR kit. A second multiplex PCR round built the libraries, followed by size selection and purification. Paired-end sequencing of the libraries was performed with 100 bp reads on an Illumina HiSeq2000. The original pipeline was this. SOAPnuke was used to process the raw data, with reads discarded if the reads contained adapters or uncalled bases, had a mean Phred below 15, or lacked an exact constant-primer or identifier match. High-quality paired reads were merged with COPE v1.2.5, and unique nucleotide sequences were defined as clonotypes. MiTCR v1.1 was used to align clonotypes to the IMGT TRBV, TRBD and TRBJ reference segments. The analysis was restricted to V-J combinations with a frequency above 0.0001, which together covered roughly 99% of the repertoires. A TCS score was defined as the ratio between F50 (clonal expansion) and ExV (chaos), using BLOSUM62-based TCRdist between CDR3 peptides within each V-J. Welch's t-statistics and random forest reduced 514 V-J features to under 15, which were used in a naive Bayes classifier (R e1071). The public reads were reprocessed in TCRdb via fastp at Q25 and MiXCR, keeping in-frame beta chains. Merged by CDR3 protein, the rows form single entries marked with the most common genes and DNA. The V and J calls follow TCRdb's processing rather than the paper's. Recorded for this sample are about 180,000 distinct CDR3 sequences; about 18% of them occurred a single time. Of the sample, under 35% is held by the ten largest clones.

The origin of this receptor is a woman in her forties or fifties with Graves' hyperthyroidism. Input material: blood. The receptor chain draws on TRBV6-2 or TRBV6-3 and TRBJ1-1, and 7 bases in between align with TRBD1. The CDR3 is CASSDTGVFSEAFF. The DNA is as follows: TGTGCCAGCAGCGACACAGGGGTATTTTCTGAAGCTTTCTTT.